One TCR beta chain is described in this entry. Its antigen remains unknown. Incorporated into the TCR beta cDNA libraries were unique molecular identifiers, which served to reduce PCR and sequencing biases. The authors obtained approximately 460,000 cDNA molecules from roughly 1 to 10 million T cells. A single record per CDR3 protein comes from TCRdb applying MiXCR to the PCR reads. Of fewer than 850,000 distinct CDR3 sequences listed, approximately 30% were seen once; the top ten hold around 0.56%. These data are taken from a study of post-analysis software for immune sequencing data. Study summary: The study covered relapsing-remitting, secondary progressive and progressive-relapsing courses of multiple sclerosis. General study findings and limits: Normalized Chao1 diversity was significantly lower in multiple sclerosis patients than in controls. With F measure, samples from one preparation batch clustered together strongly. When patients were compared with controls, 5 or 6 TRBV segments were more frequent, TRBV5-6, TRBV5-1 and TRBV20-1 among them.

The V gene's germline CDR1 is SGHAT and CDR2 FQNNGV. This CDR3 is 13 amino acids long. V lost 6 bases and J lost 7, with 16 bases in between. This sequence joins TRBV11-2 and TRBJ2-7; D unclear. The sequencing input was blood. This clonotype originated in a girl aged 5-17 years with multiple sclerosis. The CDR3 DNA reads TGTGCCAGCAGGACGACGAGGTCCTCTGAGCAGTACTTC. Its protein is CASRTTRSSEQYF.